This TCR beta chain was captured by sequencing in a study of blood T cell repertoires in COVID-19. Here immunoSEQ multiplex PCR was the method, and the copy in TCRdb shows in-frame clones only, minus some. The table includes around 150,000 clones, 88% detected once. Trimming pared 0 bases from V and 0 bases from J, leaving 6 bases between. Germline-derived CDR1 and CDR2 are SGHNT and YYREEE (reference sequence). This CDR3 is built from 14 residues. The sequence derives from a woman between 50 and 59 years old who had recovered from COVID-19. Sequenced input: PBMCs or T cells enriched from blood (not recorded which). The J gene is TRBJ1-1, the V gene TRBV5-4, with a possible D match to TRBD1 (5 bases). CDR3 region: CASSLGGLNTEAFF. The DNA for the CDR3 is TGTGCCAGCAGCTTGGGGGGCTTGAACACTGAAGCTTTCTTT.